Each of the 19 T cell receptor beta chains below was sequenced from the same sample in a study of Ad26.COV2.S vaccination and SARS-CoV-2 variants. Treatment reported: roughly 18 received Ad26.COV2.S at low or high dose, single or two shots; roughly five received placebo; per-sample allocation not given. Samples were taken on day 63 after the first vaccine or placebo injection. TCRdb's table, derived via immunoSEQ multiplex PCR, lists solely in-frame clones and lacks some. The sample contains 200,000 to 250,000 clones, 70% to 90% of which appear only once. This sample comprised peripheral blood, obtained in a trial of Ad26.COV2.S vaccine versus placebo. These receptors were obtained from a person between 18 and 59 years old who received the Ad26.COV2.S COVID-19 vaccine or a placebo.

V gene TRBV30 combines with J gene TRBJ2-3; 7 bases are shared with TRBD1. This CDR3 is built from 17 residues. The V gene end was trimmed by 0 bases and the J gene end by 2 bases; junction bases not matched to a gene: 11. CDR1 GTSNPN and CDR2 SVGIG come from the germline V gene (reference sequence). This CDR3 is CAWSVPWTGPFTDTQYF. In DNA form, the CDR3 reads TGTGCCTGGAGTGTACCATGGACAGGTCCCTTCACAGATACGCAGTATTTT.

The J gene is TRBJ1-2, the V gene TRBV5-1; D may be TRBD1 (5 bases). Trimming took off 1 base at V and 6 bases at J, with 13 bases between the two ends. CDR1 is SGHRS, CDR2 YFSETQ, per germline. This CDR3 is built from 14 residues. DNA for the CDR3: TGCGCCAGCAGCTTGCCGGGACGAAACGATGGCTACACCTTC. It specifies CASSLPGRNDGYTF.

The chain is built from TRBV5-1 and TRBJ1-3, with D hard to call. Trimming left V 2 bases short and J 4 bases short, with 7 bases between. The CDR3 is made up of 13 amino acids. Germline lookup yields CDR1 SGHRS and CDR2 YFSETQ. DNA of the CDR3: TGCGCCAGCAGCTTCACACCGGGAAACACCATATATTTT. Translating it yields CASSFTPGNTIYF.

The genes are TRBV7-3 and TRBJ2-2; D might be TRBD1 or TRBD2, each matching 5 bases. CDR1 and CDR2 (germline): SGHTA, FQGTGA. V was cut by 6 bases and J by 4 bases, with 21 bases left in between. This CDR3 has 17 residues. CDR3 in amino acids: CASSWGLSKTPTGELFF. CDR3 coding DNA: TGTGCCAGCAGTTGGGGGTTGTCGAAGACGCCCACCGGGGAGCTGTTTTTT.

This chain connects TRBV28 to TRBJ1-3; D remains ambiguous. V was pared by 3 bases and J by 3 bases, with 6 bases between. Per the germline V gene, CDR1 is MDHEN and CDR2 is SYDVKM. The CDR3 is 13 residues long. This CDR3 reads CASSFRFGNTIYF. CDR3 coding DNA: TGTGCCAGCAGTTTTCGCTTTGGAAACACCATATATTTT. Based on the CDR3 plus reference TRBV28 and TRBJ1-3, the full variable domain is DVKVTQSSRYLVKRTGEKVFLECVQDMDHENMFWYRQDPGLGLRLIYFSYDVKMKEKGDIPEGYSVSREKKERFSLILESASTNQTSMYLCASSFRFGNTIYFGEGSWLTVV.

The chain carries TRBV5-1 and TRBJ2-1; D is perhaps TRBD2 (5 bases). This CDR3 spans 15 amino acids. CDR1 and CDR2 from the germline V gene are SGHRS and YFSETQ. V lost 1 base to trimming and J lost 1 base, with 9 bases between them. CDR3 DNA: TGCGCCAGCAGCTTGACGGGAAATTCCTACAATGAGCAGTTCTTC. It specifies CASSLTGNSYNEQFF.

CDR3 coding DNA: TGTGCCAGCAGCTTAGGCCCGGGGAACACCGGGGAGCTGTTTTTT. Translation gives CASSLGPGNTGELFF. The chain is built from TRBV7-8 and TRBJ2-2; D is unresolved. CDR1 and CDR2 from the germline V gene are SGHVS and FQNEAQ. CDR3 size: 15 residues. V lost 1 base and J lost 1, with 7 bases in between.

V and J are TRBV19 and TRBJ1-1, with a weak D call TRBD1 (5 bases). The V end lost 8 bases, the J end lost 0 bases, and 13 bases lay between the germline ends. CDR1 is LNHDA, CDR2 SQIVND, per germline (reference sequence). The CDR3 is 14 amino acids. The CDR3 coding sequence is TGTGCCAGTGCTAAACAGGATCTGAACACTGAAGCTTTCTTT. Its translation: CASAKQDLNTEAFF.

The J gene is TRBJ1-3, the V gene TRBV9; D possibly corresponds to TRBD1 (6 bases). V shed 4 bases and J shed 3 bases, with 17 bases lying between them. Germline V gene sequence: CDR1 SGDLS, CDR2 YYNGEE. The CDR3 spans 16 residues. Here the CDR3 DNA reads TGTGCCAGCAGCCCCCGCCGGGGGCGAAGTGGAAACACCATATATTTT. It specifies CASSPRRGRSGNTIYF.

The CDR3 is CASSLVGSYEQYF. In DNA form, the CDR3 reads TGTGCCAGCAGCTTGGTAGGGTCCTACGAGCAGTACTTC. V and J are TRBV5-6 and TRBJ2-7; the D is unclear. V was cut by 0 bases and J by 1 base, with 5 bases left in between. The CDR3 length is 13 residues. The germline gives CDR1 SGHDT, CDR2 YYEEEE.

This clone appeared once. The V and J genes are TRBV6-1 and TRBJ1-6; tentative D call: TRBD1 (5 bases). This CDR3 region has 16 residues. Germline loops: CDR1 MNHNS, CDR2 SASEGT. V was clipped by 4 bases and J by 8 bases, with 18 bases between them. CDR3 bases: TGTGCCAGCAGTGGAAGTCGGGACTCCACCTATTCACCCCTCCACTTT. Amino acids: CASSGSRDSTYSPLHF.

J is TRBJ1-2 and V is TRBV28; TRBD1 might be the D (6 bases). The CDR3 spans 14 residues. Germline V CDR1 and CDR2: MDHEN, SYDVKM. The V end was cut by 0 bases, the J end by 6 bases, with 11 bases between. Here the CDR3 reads CASSLWVGGDGYTF. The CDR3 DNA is TGTGCCAGCAGTTTATGGGTGGGGGGCGATGGCTACACCTTC.

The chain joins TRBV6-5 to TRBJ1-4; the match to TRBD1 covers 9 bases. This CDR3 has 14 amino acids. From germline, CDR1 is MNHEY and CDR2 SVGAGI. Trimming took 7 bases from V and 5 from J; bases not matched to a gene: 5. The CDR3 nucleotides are TGTGCCAGCACCAGGGGGACAGGGAATGAAAAACTGTTTTTT. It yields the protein CASTRGTGNEKLFF.

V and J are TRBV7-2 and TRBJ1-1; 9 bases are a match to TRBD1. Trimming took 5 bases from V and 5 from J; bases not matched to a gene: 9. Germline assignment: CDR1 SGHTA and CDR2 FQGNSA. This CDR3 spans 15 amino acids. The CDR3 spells CASSAGQGERTEAFF. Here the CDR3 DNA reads TGTGCCAGCAGCGCGGGACAGGGAGAGAGGACTGAAGCTTTCTTT.

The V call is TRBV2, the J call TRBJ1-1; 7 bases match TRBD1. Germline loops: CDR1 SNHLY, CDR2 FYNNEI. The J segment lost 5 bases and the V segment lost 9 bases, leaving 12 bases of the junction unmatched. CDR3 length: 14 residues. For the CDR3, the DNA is TGTGCCAGTACAGGAACGACAGGGCGAACTGAAGCTTTCTTT. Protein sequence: CASTGTTGRTEAFF.

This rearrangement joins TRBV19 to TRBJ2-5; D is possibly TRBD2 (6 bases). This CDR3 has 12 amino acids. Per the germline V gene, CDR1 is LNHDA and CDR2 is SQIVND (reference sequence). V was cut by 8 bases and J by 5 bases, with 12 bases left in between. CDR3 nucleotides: TGTGCCAGTCGAGAAGGAGGGGAGACCCAGTACTTC. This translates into CASREGGETQYF.

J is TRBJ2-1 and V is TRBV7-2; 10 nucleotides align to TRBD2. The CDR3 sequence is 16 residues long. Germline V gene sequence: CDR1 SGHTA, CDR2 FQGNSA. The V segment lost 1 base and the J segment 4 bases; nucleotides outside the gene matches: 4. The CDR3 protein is CASSLGGTSVYNEQFF. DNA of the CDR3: TGTGCCAGCAGCTTAGGTGGGACTAGCGTTTACAATGAGCAGTTCTTC. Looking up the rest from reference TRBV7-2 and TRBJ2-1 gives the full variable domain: GAGVSQSPSNKVTEKGKDVELRCDPISGHTALYWYRQSLGQGLEFLIYFQGNSAPDKSGLPSDRFSAERTGGSVSTLTIQRTQQEDSAVYLCASSLGGTSVYNEQFFGPGTRLTVL.

The CDR3: CASSVGVTYGYTF. CDR3 in DNA: TGTGCCAGCAGTGTAGGGGTCACGTATGGCTACACCTTC. The chain uses TRBV25-1 and TRBJ1-2; TRBD1 is a possible D gene (5 bases). The V gene lost 4 bases and the J gene lost 5 bases, with 11 bases spanning the gap. Germline V lookup: CDR1 MGHDK, CDR2 SYGVNS. The CDR3 sequence is 13 residues long.

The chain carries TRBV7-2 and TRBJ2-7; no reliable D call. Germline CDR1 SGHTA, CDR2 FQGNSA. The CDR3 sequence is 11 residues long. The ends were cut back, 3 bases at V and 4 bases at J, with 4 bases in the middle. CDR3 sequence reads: CASSLLYEQYF. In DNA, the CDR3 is TGTGCCAGCAGCTTGCTTTACGAGCAGTACTTC.